Below, 13 T cell receptor beta chains from the same sample are listed, as sequenced in a study of cytomegalovirus exposure and HLA in healthy donors (dated by TCRdb to 2016 to 2017). The library came from the immunoSEQ multiplex PCR assay. A mixture of 60 forward primers for TCR Vbeta segments and 13 reverse primers for TCR Jbeta segments was used in the multiplex PCR. The table comes from immuneACCESS by way of TCRdb, which keeps in-frame sequences with V and J called. Part of the clones is missing from these tables; in studies checked, under half for an unresolved V gene and the rest for unknown reasons. This sample lists some 140,000 clones; about four fifths were detected once. Approximately 4.3% of the sample goes to the ten largest clones. Sequencing used PBMCs. The receptors here all came from a man aged 25-45 years in good health.

This clone has a handful of counts. The rearrangement uses TRBV28 and TRBJ2-5; the D is unclear. This CDR3 has 13 amino acids. Germline CDR1 is MDHEN and CDR2 is SYDVKM. The V end lost 8 bases, the J end lost 5 bases, and 15 bases lay between the germline ends. In nucleotides, the CDR3 is TGTGCCAGCTTACTCCCAGGTTCGGAGACCCAGTACTTC. Translation gives CASLLPGSETQYF.

This clone was seen a single time. The V gene is TRBV5-4, the J gene TRBJ2-7, with 7 bases fitting TRBD2. This CDR3 has 17 residues. CDR1 is SGHNT and CDR2 is YYREEE in the germline V gene (reference sequence). V was clipped by 2 bases and J by 0 bases; unmatched bases: 11. The CDR3 here is CASSLGQAGAISYEQYF. The CDR3 DNA reads TGTGCCAGCAGCTTAGGTCAGGCGGGAGCGATCTCCTACGAGCAGTACTTC.

This chain connects TRBV28 to TRBJ1-1, with D unclear. The CDR3 length is 15 residues. Germline V gene lookup returns CDR1 MDHEN and CDR2 SYDVKM. Trimming pared 5 bases from V and 0 bases from J, leaving 13 bases between. CDR3 region: CASSPIGRMNTEAFF. For the CDR3, the DNA is TGTGCCAGCAGTCCTATTGGGCGTATGAACACTGAAGCTTTCTTT.

V and J are TRBV7-9 and TRBJ2-3, with 10 bases lining up with TRBD2. The CDR3 covers 14 residues. Trimming removed 4 bases from V and 4 bases from J; junction bases left unmatched: 2. From germline, CDR1 is SEHNR and CDR2 FQNEAQ (reference sequence). CDR3 DNA sequence: TGTGCCAGCAGCTCAGGGACTAGCGCAGATACGCAGTATTTT. This translates into CASSSGTSADTQYF.

A remark on this clone: At one boundary the junction diverges from the germline segment, which might be a read error. The chain has TRBV20-1 and TRBJ2-3, with 9 positions matching TRBD1. The CDR3 runs 11 residues. Germline V CDR1 and CDR2: DFQATT, SNEGSKA (reference sequence). CDR3 sequence: CSASPGTGIHF. In DNA form, the CDR3 reads TGCAGTGCTAGTCCCGGGACAGGGATCCATTTT.

Details on this clone: One end of the junction does not line up with germline, which may come from a read error. The V and J genes are TRBV18 and TRBJ2-5; TRBD2 might be the D (6 bases). This CDR3 is 15 amino acids long. CDR1 and CDR2 from the germline V gene are KGHSH and LQKENI. CDR3 in DNA: TGTGTCAGCTCACCGACGCAGTCGGGAGCGGAGACCCAGTACTTC. Residues: CVSSPTQSGAETQYF. The entire variable domain, with the rest obtained from reference TRBV18 and TRBJ2-5, is as follows: NAGVMQNPRHLVRRRGQEARLRCSPMKGHSHVYWYRQLPEEGLKFMVYLQKENIIDESGMPKERFSAEFPKEGPSILRIQQVVRGDSAAYFCVSSPTQSGAETQYFGPGTRLLVL.

J is TRBJ1-2 and V is TRBV5-4, with 11 bases identical to TRBD1. V lost 10 bases to trimming and J lost 9 bases; unmatched junction nucleotides: 14. This CDR3 spans 14 amino acids. Germline assignment: CDR1 SGHNT and CDR2 YYREEE (reference sequence). The CDR3 loop is CADSGQGDHGRYTF. The CDR3 nucleotides are TGTGCCGACTCGGGACAGGGGGACCACGGGCGCTACACCTTC.

This clone has more than one count but fewer than ten. This chain joins TRBV28 and TRBJ1-1; 11 bases fit TRBD1. Germline lookup yields CDR1 MDHEN and CDR2 SYDVKM. J lost 7 bases, V lost 7 bases, and 11 bases had no gene match. The length of the CDR3 is 15 residues. The CDR3 DNA reads as TGTGCCAGCAACCCCGTCGGACAGGGGGCGGGTGAAGCTTTCTTT. Its translation: CASNPVGQGAGEAFF. The whole variable domain, remainder taken from reference TRBV28 and TRBJ1-1, is DVKVTQSSRYLVKRTGEKVFLECVQDMDHENMFWYRQDPGLGLRLIYFSYDVKMKEKGDIPEGYSVSREKKERFSLILESASTNQTSMYLCASNPVGQGAGEAFFGQGTRLTVV.

This clone was detected only a few times. V is TRBV27 and J is TRBJ2-3; perhaps TRBD1 as D (5 bases). From germline, CDR1 is MNHEY and CDR2 SMNVEV (reference sequence). V was cut by 6 bases and J by 4 bases, with 8 bases left in between. CDR3 length: 12 amino acids. The CDR3 loop reads CASRLGPDTQYF. CDR3 nucleotides: TGTGCCAGCAGGTTGGGGCCAGATACGCAGTATTTT.

The chain couples TRBV19 to TRBJ2-2, with TRBD1 matching 10 bases. Germline V CDR1 and CDR2: LNHDA, SQIVND (reference sequence). The CDR3 totals 19 residues. The trim removed 3 bases at V and 3 bases at J, leaving 13 bases unmatched. This chain's CDR3 is CASSIRDRGFGSDTGELFF. In DNA form, the CDR3 reads TGTGCCAGTAGTATCAGGGACAGGGGATTTGGGTCGGACACCGGGGAGCTGTTTTTT.

The chain carries TRBV6-6 and TRBJ2-1, with D possibly TRBD2 on 6 matching bases. Trimming pared 11 bases from V and 4 bases from J, leaving 12 bases between. CDR3 length: 12 amino acids. CDR1 and CDR2 from the germline V gene are MNHNY and SVGAGI (reference sequence). The CDR3 spells CAGWEEYNEQFF. DNA of the CDR3: TGTGCCGGCTGGGAGGAGTACAATGAGCAGTTCTTC.

The chain links TRBV27 to TRBJ2-7; TRBD1 matches at 9 bases. This CDR3 comprises 14 residues. Per germline, CDR1 MNHEY and CDR2 SMNVEV (reference sequence). After removal of 6 bases from V and 4 bases from J, the junction contained 7 bases not matched to a gene. CDR3 sequence reads: CASRQGQGHYEQYF. CDR3 nucleotides: TGTGCCAGCAGGCAGGGACAGGGACATTACGAGCAGTACTTC.

J is TRBJ2-4 and V is TRBV11-2; D remains unclear. The germline V gene has CDR1 SGHAT and CDR2 FQNNGV. This CDR3 is 12 amino acids long. Trimming pared 5 bases from V and 7 bases from J, leaving 9 bases between. The CDR3 DNA is TGTGCCAGCAGCCTCTCCGGGAACATTCAGTACTTC. It is translated as CASSLSGNIQYF.